The entry below gives a single T cell receptor beta chain sequence along with its context. Antigen unknown. The sample belongs to a study of shared clonotypes between healthy human individuals. Across the study: Samples came from two female and a few male donors aged 18 to 49.

Deep-level assay runs were performed. The material for each subset, its genomic DNA, was split evenly across several immunoSEQ plates. TCRdb's copy holds only in-frame clones and misses some; the assay was immunoSEQ multiplex PCR. The sample lists a few million clones, roughly nine tenths occurring once. Study-wide results and caveats: Despite large depth, rarefaction showed incomplete sorted-subset sequencing.

The CDR3 is made up of 19 amino acids. Germline V gene data show CDR1 as SNHLY and CDR2 as FYNNEI. V dropped 4 bases and J dropped 0; count of bases not matched to a gene: 10. The specimen sequenced was naive CD4+ T cells sorted from blood. Regarding subset: CD45RA+ positively selected. The J gene is TRBJ2-1, the V gene TRBV2, with 12 bases identical to TRBD2. The clonotype comes from a man in his late teens or twenties in good health. The CDR3 spells CASSARASGGAGSYNEQFF. The CDR3 nucleotides are TGTGCCAGCAGTGCTAGGGCTAGCGGGGGGGCGGGCTCCTACAATGAGCAGTTCTTC.